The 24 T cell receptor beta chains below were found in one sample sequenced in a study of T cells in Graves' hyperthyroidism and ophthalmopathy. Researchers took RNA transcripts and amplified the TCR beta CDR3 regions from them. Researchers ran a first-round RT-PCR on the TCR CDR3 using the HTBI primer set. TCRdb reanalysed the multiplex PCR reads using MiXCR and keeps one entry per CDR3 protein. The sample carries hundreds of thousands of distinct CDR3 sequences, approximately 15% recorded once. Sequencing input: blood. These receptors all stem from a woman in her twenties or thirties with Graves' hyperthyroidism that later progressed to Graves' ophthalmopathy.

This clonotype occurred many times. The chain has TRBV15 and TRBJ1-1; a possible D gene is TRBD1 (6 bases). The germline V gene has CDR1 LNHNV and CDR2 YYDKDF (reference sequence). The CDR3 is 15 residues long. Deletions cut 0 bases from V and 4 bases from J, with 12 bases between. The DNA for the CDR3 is TGTGCCACCAGCAGAGATAAAGGGGGGGGCACTGAAGCTTTCTTT. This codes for CATSRDKGGGTEAFF.

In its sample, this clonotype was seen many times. CDR3: CASTSGGIGNQPQHF. Here the CDR3 DNA reads TGTGCCAGTACGTCCGGGGGTATCGGCAATCAGCCCCAGCATTTT. V usage is TRBV19 and J usage is TRBJ1-5; possible D gene TRBD1, 5 bases. Germline V gene lookup returns CDR1 LNHDA and CDR2 SQIVND (reference sequence). The CDR3 length is 15 residues. V lost 7 bases and J 2 bases, leaving 15 bases between the germline ends.

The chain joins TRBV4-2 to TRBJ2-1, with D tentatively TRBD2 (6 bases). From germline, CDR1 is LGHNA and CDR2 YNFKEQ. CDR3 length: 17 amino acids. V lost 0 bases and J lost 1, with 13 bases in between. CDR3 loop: CASSQDGSGGSYNEQFF. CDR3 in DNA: TGTGCCAGCAGCCAAGATGGGAGTGGGGGGTCCTACAATGAGCAGTTCTTC.

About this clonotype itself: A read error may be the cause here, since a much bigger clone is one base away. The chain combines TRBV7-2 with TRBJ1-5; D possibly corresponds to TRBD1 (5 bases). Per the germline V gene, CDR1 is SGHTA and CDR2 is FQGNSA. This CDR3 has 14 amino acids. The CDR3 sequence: CAGSSPTGSSAQHF. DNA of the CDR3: TGTGCCGGCAGTTCCCCCACAGGAAGCTCAGCCCAGCATTTT.

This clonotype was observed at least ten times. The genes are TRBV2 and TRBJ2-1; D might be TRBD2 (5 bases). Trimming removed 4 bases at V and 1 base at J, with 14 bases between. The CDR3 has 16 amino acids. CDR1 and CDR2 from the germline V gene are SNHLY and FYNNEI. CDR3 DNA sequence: TGTGCCAGCAGTGGGAGGAACGGGGTTTCCTACAATGAGCAGTTCTTC. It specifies CASSGRNGVSYNEQFF.

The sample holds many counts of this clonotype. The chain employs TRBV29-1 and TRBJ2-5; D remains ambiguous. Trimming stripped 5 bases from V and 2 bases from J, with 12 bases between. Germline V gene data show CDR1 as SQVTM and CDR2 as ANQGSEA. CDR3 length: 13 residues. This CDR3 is CSVPLIRQETQYF. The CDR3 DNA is TGCAGCGTTCCCCTGATTAGGCAAGAGACCCAGTACTTC.

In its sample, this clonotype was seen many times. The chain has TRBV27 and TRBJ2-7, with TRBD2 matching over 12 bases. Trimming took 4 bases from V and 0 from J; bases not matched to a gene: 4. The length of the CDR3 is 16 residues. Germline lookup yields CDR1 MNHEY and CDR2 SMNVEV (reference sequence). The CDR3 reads CASSSAGLAGSYEQYF. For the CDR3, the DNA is TGTGCCAGCAGTTCCGCGGGACTAGCGGGCTCCTACGAGCAGTACTTC.

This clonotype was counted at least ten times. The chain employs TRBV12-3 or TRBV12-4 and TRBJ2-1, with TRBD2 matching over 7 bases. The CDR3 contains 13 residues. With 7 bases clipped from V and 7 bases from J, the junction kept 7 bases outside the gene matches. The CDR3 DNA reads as TGTGCCAGCATTAGTAGCGGGTCGAATGAGCAGTTCTTC. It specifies CASISSGSNEQFF.

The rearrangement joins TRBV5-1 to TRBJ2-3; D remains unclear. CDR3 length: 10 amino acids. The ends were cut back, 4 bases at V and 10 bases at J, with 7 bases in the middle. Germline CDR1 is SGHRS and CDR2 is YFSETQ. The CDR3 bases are TGCGCCAGCAGCCCTGGGCCGCAGTATTTT. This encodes CASSPGPQYF.

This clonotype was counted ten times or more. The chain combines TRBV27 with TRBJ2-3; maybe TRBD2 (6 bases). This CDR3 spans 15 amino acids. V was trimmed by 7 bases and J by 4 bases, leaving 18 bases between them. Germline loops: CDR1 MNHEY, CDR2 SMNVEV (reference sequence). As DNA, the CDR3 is TGTGCCAGCACTATGGGGGGAGAAGGTCCAGATACGCAGTATTTT. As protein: CASTMGGEGPDTQYF.

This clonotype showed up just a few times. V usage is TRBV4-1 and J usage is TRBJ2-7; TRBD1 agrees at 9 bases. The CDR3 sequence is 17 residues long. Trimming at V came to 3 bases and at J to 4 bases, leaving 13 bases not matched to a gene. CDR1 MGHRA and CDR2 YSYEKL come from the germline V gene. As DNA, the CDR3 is TGCGCCAGCAGCCAGGTGGGGACGAGACAGGGGGTTTACGAGCAGTACTTC. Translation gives CASSQVGTRQGVYEQYF.

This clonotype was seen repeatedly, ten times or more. The DNA for the CDR3 is TGTGCCAGCAGTTGGGACAGGAGCGGTTATAGCAATCAGCCCCAGCATTTT. This sequence encodes CASSWDRSGYSNQPQHF. The V and J genes are TRBV6-2 or TRBV6-3 and TRBJ1-5, with 8 bases that match TRBD1. The CDR3 has 17 amino acids. The germline gives CDR1 MNHEY, CDR2 SVGEGT. Trimming at V came to 4 bases and at J to 0 bases, leaving 8 bases not matched to a gene.

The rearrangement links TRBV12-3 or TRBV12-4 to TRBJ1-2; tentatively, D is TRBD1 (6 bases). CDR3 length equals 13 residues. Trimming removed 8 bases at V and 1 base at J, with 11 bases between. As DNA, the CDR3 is TGTGCCAGCGCAGGGACACTTAACTATGGCTACACCTTC. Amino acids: CASAGTLNYGYTF.

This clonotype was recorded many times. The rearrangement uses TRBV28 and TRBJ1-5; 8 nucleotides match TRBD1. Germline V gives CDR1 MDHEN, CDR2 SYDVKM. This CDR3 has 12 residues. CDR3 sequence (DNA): TGTGCGATCGACAGGGGTAATCAGCCCCAGCATTTT. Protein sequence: CAIDRGNQPQHF.

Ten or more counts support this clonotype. As DNA, the CDR3 is TGCAGTGCTAGAGAAAACCATGAGCAGTTCTTC. Protein: CSARENHEQFF. V and J are TRBV20-1 and TRBJ2-1; D not certain. The V gene lost 0 bases and the J gene lost 8 bases, with 5 bases spanning the gap. The CDR3 covers 11 residues. The germline CDR1 and CDR2 sequences are DFQATT and SNEGSKA (reference sequence).

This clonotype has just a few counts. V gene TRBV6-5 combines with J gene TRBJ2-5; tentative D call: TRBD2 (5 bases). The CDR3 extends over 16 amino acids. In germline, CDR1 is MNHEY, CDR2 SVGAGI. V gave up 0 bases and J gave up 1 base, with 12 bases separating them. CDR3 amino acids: CASSYSPGNFQETQYF. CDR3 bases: TGTGCCAGCAGTTACTCTCCGGGGAATTTCCAAGAGACCCAGTACTTC.

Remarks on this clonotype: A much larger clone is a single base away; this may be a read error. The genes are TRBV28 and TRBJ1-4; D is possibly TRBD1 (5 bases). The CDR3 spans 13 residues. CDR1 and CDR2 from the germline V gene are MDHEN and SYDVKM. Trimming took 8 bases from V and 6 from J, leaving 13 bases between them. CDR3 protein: CASAGADDEKLFF. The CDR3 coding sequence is TGTGCCAGCGCCGGGGCAGATGATGAAAAACTGTTTTTT.

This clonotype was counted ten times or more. Written as DNA, the CDR3 is TGCAGTGCTAGAGTATCGGACAGGGGGTTTACTGAAGCTTTCTTT. Its translation: CSARVSDRGFTEAFF. The chain recombines TRBV20-1 with TRBJ1-1; TRBD1 agrees at 10 bases. Germline assignment: CDR1 DFQATT and CDR2 SNEGSKA (reference sequence). V was pared by 1 base and J by 5 bases, with 7 bases of the junction left unmatched. This CDR3 comprises 15 residues.

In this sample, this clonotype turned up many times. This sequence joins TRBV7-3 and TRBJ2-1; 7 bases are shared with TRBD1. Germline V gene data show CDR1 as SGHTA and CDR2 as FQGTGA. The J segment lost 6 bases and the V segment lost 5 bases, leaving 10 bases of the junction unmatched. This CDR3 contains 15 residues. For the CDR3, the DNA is TGTGCCAGCAGCCGACAGGGCGCGGCGATCAATGAGCAGTTCTTC. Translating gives CASSRQGAAINEQFF.

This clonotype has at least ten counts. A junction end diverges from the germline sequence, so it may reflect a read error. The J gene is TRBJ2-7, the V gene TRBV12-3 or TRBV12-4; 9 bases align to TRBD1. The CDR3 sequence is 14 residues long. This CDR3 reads CAIRGQGYSYEQYF. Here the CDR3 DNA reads TGCGCCATCCGGGGACAGGGTTATTCCTACGAGCAGTACTTC.

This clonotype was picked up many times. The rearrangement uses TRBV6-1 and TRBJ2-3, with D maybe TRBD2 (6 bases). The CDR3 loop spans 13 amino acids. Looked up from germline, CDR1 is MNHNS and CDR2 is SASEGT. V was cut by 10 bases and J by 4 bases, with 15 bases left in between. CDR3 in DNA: TGTGCCACCCGGGAGACCGGCGCAGATACGCAGTATTTT. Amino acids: CATRETGADTQYF.

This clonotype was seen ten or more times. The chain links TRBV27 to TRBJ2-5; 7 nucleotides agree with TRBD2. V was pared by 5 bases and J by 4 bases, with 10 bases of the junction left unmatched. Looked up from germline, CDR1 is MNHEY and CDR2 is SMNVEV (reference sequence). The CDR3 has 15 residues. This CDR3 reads CASSGGGSSGETQYF. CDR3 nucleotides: TGTGCCAGCAGTGGGGGGGGATCGTCAGGAGAGACCCAGTACTTC.

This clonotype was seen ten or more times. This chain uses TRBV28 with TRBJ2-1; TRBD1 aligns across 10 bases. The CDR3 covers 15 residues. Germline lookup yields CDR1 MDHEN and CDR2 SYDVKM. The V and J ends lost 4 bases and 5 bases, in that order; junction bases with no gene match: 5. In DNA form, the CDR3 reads TGTGCCAGCAGTTGGGACAGGGGTAGACACAATGAGCAGTTCTTC. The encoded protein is CASSWDRGRHNEQFF.

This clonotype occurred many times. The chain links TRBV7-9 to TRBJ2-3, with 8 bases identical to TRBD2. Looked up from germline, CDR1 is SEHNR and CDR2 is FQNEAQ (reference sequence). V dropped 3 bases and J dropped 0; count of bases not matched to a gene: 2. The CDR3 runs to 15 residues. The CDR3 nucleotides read TGTGCCAGCAGCTTTAGCGGGATAAGCACAGATACGCAGTATTTT. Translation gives CASSFSGISTDTQYF.